A single sample is the source of the 16 T cell receptor beta chains below, sequenced in a study of blood T cell repertoires in COVID-19. Sequencing was performed with immunoSEQ multiplex PCR; in TCRdb, only in-frame clones are kept and a portion is missing. Of under 300,000 clones in the sample, 70% to 90% were seen once. The sample comprised peripheral blood. These receptors originate from a woman in her 70s with acute or convalescent COVID-19.

The rearrangement uses TRBV19 and TRBJ2-2, with D possibly matching TRBD2 (6 bases). V was shortened by 4 bases and J by 8 bases, with 14 bases between the two germline ends. CDR3 length equals 14 residues. In germline, CDR1 is LNHDA, CDR2 SQIVND (reference sequence). For the CDR3, the DNA is TGTGCCAGTAGTACGCCGACTAGTAAGGGGGAGCTGTTTTTT. This gives the protein CASSTPTSKGELFF. The full variable domain, with the rest looked up from reference TRBV19 and TRBJ2-2, is DGGITQSPKYLFRKEGQNVTLSCEQNLNHDAMYWYRQDPGQGLRLIYYSQIVNDFQKGDIAEGYSVSREKKESFPLTVTSAQKNPTAFYLCASSTPTSKGELFFGEGSRLTVL.

The CDR3 spells CASSPLLHREAFF. The CDR3 nucleotides are TGTGCCAGCTCACCACTACTACACCGTGAAGCTTTCTTT. This rearrangement joins TRBV18 to TRBJ1-1; D unclear. CDR1 KGHSH and CDR2 LQKENI come from the germline V gene. Trimming pared 1 base from V and 7 bases from J, leaving 10 bases between. The CDR3 extends over 13 amino acids.

The chain recombines TRBV18 with TRBJ1-1; 8 bases line up with TRBD1. Losses at the gene ends were 4 bases for V and 7 bases for J; bases not matched to a gene: 14. The CDR3 totals 16 residues. The V gene's germline CDR1 is KGHSH and CDR2 LQKENI. CDR3 region: CASSLFSGQESSEAFF. Written as DNA, the CDR3 is TGTGCCAGCTCACTTTTTTCGGGACAGGAGAGTAGTGAAGCTTTCTTT.

The rearrangement uses TRBV18 and TRBJ1-4; TRBD1 matches at 7 bases. This CDR3 is built from 14 residues. Germline assignment: CDR1 KGHSH and CDR2 LQKENI. With V trimmed by 3 bases and J by 7 bases, 5 bases remained unmatched. This chain's CDR3 is CASSPNRDSEKLFF. The CDR3 DNA reads TGTGCCAGCTCACCGAACCGGGACAGTGAAAAACTGTTTTTT.

This clone was detected a few times. The chain is built from TRBV6-6 and TRBJ1-1; D remains ambiguous. The germline V and J ends were trimmed by 2 bases and 2 bases, with 9 bases remaining between them. The CDR3 has 14 residues. From germline, CDR1 is MNHNY and CDR2 SVGAGI (reference sequence). The CDR3 loop reads CASSYMEINTEAFF. The CDR3 nucleotides read TGTGCCAGCAGTTACATGGAGATAAACACTGAAGCTTTCTTT.

The genes are TRBV2 and TRBJ1-4; 7 nucleotides match TRBD1. This CDR3 region has 14 residues. The ends lost 5 bases at V and 5 bases at J; junction bases unmatched: 5. Germline assignment: CDR1 SNHLY and CDR2 FYNNEI. CDR3 bases: TGTGCCAGCAGTAGGGACAGACAGAATGAAAAACTGTTTTTT. It is translated as CASSRDRQNEKLFF. The complete variable domain, with remaining parts taken from reference TRBV2 and TRBJ1-4, reads EPEVTQTPSHQVTQMGQEVILRCVPISNHLYFYWYRQILGQKVEFLVSFYNNEISEKSEIFDDQFSVERPDGSNFTLKIRSTKLEDSAMYFCASSRDRQNEKLFFGSGTQLSVL.

The V gene is TRBV9, the J gene TRBJ2-2, with TRBD1 identical over 8 bases. The CDR3 spans 16 residues. Germline CDR1 reads SGDLS; CDR2 reads YYNGEE. V shed 4 bases and J 2 bases; nucleotides not matched to a gene: 7. The CDR3 reads CASSLTQGGNTGELFF. The CDR3 DNA reads TGTGCCAGCAGCTTAACACAGGGGGGTAACACCGGGGAGCTGTTTTTT.

This rearrangement joins TRBV6-4 to TRBJ2-4; 7 bases map to TRBD1. Per the germline V gene, CDR1 is MRHNA and CDR2 is SNTAGT. The V gene end was trimmed by 2 bases and the J gene end by 7 bases; junction bases not matched to a gene: 14. The CDR3 contains 17 residues. The CDR3 bases are TGTGCCAGCAGTGACCCGGGACAGCCTAGAGTCGGGAACATTCAGTACTTC. This sequence encodes CASSDPGQPRVGNIQYF.

The V call is TRBV30, the J call TRBJ2-1, with no clear D. In germline, CDR1 is GTSNPN, CDR2 SVGIG (reference sequence). Trimming took off 3 bases at V and 6 bases at J, with 9 bases between the two ends. The CDR3 loop spans 12 amino acids. CDR3 sequence: CAWRSTVNEQFF. The CDR3, as DNA: TGTGCCTGGAGGTCCACGGTCAATGAGCAGTTCTTC.

The V gene is TRBV2, the J gene TRBJ1-1; TRBD1 agrees at 9 bases. V trimming: 8 bases; J trimming: 4 bases; junction bases outside the gene matches: 5. CDR3 length: 13 residues. Germline V CDR1 and CDR2: SNHLY, FYNNEI. The CDR3 reads CASGGTGLTEAFF. Here the CDR3 DNA reads TGTGCCAGCGGGGGGACAGGGCTCACTGAAGCTTTCTTT. Combining the CDR3 with reference TRBV2 and TRBJ1-1 gives the whole variable domain EPEVTQTPSHQVTQMGQEVILRCVPISNHLYFYWYRQILGQKVEFLVSFYNNEISEKSEIFDDQFSVERPDGSNFTLKIRSTKLEDSAMYFCASGGTGLTEAFFGQGTRLTVV.

This chain uses TRBV3-1 (or the pseudogene TRBV3-2) with TRBJ2-7, with 7 bases identical to TRBD2. CDR3 length: 14 residues. With V trimmed by 2 bases and J by 0 bases, 1 base remained unmatched. Germline V gene data show CDR1 as LGHDT and CDR2 as YNNKEL (reference sequence). In nucleotides, the CDR3 is TGTGCCAGCAGCCAACTAGCGGCCTCCTACGAGCAGTACTTC. Protein product: CASSQLAASYEQYF.

The rearrangement joins TRBV19 to TRBJ1-5, with 8 bases aligning to TRBD1. The CDR3 runs 13 residues. Germline V gene data show CDR1 as LNHDA and CDR2 as SQIVND (reference sequence). This CDR3 is CASTGTGGQPQHF. CDR3 DNA: TGTGCTTCAACCGGGACAGGCGGGCAGCCCCAGCATTTT.

V is TRBV5-1 and J is TRBJ1-1; no definite D call. CDR1 is SGHRS and CDR2 is YFSETQ in the germline V gene. This CDR3 comprises 14 residues. Trimming took off 2 bases at V and 1 base at J, with 9 bases between the two ends. The CDR3 nucleotides read TGCGCCAGCAGCTTAACAGCTCAGAACACTGAAGCTTTCTTT. Its translation is CASSLTAQNTEAFF. The full variable domain, with the rest looked up from reference TRBV5-1 and TRBJ1-1, is KAGVTQTPRYLIKTRGQQVTLSCSPISGHRSVSWYQQTPGQGLQFLFEYFSETQRNKGNFPGRFSGRQFSNSRSEMNVSTLELGDSALYLCASSLTAQNTEAFFGQGTRLTVV.

The rearrangement uses TRBV3-1 (or the pseudogene TRBV3-2) and TRBJ2-5; the match to TRBD1 covers 8 bases. CDR1 is LGHDT, CDR2 YNNKEL, per germline (reference sequence). The length of the CDR3 is 12 residues. Trimming at V came to 4 bases and at J to 5 bases, leaving 0 bases not matched to a gene. Here the CDR3 reads CASSRDRETQYF. The CDR3 nucleotides read TGTGCCAGCAGCCGGGACAGGGAGACCCAGTACTTC.

V gene TRBV27 combines with J gene TRBJ1-1; TRBD1 aligns across 11 bases. J lost 5 bases, V lost 3 bases, and 8 bases had no gene match. The CDR3 contains 16 residues. CDR1 is MNHEY, CDR2 SMNVEV, per germline (reference sequence). In DNA, the CDR3 is TGTGCCAGCAGTTTGCTCCCGGGACAGGGGGAGACTGAAGCTTTCTTT. Residues: CASSLLPGQGETEAFF.

J is TRBJ2-3 and V is TRBV3-1 (or the pseudogene TRBV3-2); TRBD1 is a possible D gene (5 bases). Germline CDR1 is LGHDT and CDR2 is YNNKEL (reference sequence). V was clipped by 4 bases and J by 5 bases, with 19 bases between them. CDR3 size: 16 residues. CDR3 amino acids: CASSPHGASMRDTQYF. CDR3 DNA sequence: TGTGCCAGCAGCCCTCATGGGGCGTCAATGAGAGATACGCAGTATTTT.